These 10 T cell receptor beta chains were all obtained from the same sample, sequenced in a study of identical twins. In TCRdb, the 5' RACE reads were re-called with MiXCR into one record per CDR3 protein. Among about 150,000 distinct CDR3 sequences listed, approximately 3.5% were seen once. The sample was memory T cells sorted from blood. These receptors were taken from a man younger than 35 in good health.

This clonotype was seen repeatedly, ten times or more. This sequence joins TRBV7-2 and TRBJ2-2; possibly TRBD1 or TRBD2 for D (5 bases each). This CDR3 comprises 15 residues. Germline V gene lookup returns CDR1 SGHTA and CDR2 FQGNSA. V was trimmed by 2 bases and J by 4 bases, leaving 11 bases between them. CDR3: CASSLQGVGTGELFF. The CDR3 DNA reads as TGTGCCAGCAGCTTACAGGGAGTTGGCACCGGGGAGCTGTTTTTT. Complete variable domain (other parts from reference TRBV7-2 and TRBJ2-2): GAGVSQSPSNKVTEKGKDVELRCDPISGHTALYWYRQSLGQGLEFLIYFQGNSAPDKSGLPSDRFSAERTGGSVSTLTIQRTQQEDSAVYLCASSLQGVGTGELFFGEGSRLTVL.

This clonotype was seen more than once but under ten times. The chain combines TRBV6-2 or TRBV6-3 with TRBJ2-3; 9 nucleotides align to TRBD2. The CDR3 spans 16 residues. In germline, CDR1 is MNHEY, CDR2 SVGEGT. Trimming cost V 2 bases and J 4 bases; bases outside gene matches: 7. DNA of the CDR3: TGTGCCAGCAGTTACGCGCGGGGGGGCAGCCCAGATACGCAGTATTTT. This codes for CASSYARGGSPDTQYF.

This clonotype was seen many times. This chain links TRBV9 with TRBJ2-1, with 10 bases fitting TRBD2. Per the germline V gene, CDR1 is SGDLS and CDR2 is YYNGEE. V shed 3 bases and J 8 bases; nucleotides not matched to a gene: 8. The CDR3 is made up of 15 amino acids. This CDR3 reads CASSASGSVNDEQFF. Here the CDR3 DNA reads TGTGCCAGCAGCGCTAGCGGGAGTGTTAACGATGAGCAGTTCTTC.

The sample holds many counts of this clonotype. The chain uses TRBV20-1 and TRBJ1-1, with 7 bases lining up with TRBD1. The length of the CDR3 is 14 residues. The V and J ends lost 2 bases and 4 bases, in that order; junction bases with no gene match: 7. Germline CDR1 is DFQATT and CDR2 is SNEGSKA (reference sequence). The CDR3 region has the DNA TGCAGTGCTAGATTTGGACAGGAGGCCACTGAAGCTTTCTTT. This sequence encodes CSARFGQEATEAFF.

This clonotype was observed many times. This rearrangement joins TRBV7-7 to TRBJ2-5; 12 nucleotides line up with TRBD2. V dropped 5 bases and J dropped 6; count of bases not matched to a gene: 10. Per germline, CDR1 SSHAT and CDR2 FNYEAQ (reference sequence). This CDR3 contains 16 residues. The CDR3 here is CASSPVLAGGRKTQYF. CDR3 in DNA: TGTGCCAGCAGCCCTGTACTAGCGGGAGGTCGAAAGACCCAGTACTTC. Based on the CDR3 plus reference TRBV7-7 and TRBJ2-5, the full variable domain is GAGVSQSPRYKVTKRGQDVTLRCDPISSHATLYWYQQALGQGPEFLTYFNYEAQPDKSGLPSDRFSAERPEGSISTLTIQRTEQRDSAMYRCASSPVLAGGRKTQYFGPGTRLLVL.

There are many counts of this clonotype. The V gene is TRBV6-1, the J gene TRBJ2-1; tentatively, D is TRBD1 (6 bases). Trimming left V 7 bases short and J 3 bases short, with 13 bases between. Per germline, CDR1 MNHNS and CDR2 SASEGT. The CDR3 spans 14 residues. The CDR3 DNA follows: TGTGCCAGCACTCCGGACAGCTTCTACAATGAGCAGTTCTTC. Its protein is CASTPDSFYNEQFF.

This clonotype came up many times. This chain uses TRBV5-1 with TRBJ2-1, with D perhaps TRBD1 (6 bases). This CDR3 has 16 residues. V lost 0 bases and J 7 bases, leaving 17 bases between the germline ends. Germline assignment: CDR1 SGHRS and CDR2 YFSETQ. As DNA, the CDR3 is TGCGCCAGCAGCTTGGGTGTTGCAGGGGCCCTTAATGAGCAGTTCTTC. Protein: CASSLGVAGALNEQFF.

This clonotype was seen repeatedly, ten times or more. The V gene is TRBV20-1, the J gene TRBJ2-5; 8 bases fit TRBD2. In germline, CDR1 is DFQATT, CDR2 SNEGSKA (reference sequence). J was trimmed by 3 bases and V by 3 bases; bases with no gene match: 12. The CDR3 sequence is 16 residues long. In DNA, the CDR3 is TGCAGTGCTAGGACACTTCCGGGGACTAGTAAAGAGACCCAGTACTTC. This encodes CSARTLPGTSKETQYF.

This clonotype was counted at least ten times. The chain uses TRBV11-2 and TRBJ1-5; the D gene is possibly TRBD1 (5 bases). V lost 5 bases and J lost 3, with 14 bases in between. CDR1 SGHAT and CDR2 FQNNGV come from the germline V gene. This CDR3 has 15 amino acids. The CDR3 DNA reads TGTGCCAGCAGCGTCAACCAGGGTATCAATCAGCCCCAGCATTTT. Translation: CASSVNQGINQPQHF.

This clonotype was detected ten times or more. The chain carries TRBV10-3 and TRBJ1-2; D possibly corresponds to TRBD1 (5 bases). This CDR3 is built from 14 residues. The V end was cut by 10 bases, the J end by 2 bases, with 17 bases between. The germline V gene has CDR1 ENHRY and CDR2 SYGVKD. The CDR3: CASSPMGQNYGYTF. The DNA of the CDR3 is TGTGCCAGCAGCCCTATGGGGCAGAACTATGGCTACACCTTC.